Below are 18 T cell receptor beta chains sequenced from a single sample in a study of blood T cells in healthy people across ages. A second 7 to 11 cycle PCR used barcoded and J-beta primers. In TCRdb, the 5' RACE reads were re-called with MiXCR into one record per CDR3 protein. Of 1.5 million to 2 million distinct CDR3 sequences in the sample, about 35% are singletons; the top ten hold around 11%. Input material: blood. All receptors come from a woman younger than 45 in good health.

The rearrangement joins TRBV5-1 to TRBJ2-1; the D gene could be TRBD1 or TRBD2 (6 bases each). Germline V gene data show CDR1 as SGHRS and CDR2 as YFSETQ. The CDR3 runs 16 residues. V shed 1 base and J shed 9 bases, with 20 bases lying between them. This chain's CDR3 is CASSLSVGGPAGEQFF. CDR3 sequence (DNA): TGCGCCAGCAGCTTGTCGGTCGGGGGCCCCGCGGGTGAGCAGTTCTTC.

The chain's CDR3 is CASSQSGTSIAREQYF. The CDR3 region has the DNA TGCGCCAGCAGCCAATCCGGGACCTCAATCGCACGGGAGCAGTACTTC. The chain recombines TRBV4-1 with TRBJ2-7, with D perhaps given as TRBD1 or TRBD2 (5 bases each). V lost 2 bases and J lost 7, with 21 bases in between. Germline V gene sequence: CDR1 MGHRA, CDR2 YSYEKL. This CDR3 spans 16 amino acids.

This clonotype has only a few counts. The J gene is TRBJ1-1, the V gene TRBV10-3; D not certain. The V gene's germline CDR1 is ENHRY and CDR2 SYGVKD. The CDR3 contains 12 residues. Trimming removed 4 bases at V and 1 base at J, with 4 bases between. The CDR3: CAISAANTEAFF. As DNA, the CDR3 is TGTGCCATCAGTGCAGCGAACACTGAAGCTTTCTTT.

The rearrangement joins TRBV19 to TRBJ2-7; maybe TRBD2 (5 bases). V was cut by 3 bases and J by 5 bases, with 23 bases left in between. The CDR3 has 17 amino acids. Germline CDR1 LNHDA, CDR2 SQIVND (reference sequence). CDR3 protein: CASSMKLSWTDGDEQYF. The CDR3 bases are TGTGCCAGTAGTATGAAGTTGAGTTGGACGGACGGGGACGAGCAGTACTTC.

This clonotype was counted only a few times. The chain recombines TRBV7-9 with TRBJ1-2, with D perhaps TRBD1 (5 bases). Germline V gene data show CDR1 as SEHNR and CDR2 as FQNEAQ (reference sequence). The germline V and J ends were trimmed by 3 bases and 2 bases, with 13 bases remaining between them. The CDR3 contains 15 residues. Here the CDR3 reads CASSFGQGPNYGYTF. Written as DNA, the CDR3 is TGTGCCAGCAGCTTTGGGCAGGGCCCAAACTATGGCTACACCTTC.

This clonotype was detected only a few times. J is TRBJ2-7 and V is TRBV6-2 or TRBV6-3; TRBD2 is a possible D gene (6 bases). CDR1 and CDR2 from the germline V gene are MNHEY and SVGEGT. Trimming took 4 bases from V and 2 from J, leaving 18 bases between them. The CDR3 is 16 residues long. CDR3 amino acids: CASSSPPGLSAYEQYF. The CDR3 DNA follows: TGTGCCAGCAGTTCCCCGCCGGGACTTTCAGCCTACGAGCAGTACTTC.

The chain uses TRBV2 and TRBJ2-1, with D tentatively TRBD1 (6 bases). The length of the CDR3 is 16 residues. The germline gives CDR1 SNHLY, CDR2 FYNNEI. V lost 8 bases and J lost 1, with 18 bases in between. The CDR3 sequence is CASPPRGSISYNEQFF. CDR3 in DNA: TGTGCCAGCCCTCCCAGGGGCTCAATTTCCTACAATGAGCAGTTCTTC. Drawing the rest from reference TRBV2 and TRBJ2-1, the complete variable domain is EPEVTQTPSHQVTQMGQEVILRCVPISNHLYFYWYRQILGQKVEFLVSFYNNEISEKSEIFDDQFSVERPDGSNFTLKIRSTKLEDSAMYFCASPPRGSISYNEQFFGPGTRLTVL.

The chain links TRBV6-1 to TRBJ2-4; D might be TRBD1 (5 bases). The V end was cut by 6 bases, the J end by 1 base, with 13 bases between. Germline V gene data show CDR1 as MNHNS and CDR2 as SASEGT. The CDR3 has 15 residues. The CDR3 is CASRGAASAKNIQYF. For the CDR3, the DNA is TGTGCCAGCAGAGGGGCCGCATCGGCCAAAAACATTCAGTACTTC.

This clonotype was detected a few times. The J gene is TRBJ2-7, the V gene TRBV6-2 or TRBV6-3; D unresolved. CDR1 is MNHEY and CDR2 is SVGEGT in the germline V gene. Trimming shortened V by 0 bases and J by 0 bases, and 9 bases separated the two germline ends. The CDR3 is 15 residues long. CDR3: CASSYSARNSYEQYF. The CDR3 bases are TGTGCCAGCAGTTACTCGGCCAGGAACTCCTACGAGCAGTACTTC.

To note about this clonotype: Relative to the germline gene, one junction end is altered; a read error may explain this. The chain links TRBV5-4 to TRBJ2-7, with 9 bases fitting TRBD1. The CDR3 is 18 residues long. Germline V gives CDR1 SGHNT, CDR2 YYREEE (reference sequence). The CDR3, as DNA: TGTGCCAGCAGCTTGGCTGACAGGGGGTATTTACGCGTTCTCGAGCGGTACTTC. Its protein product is CASSLADRGYLRVLERYF.

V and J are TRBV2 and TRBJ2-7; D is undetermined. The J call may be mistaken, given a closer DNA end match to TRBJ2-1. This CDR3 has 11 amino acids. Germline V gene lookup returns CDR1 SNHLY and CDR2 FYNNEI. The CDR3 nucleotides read TGTGCCAGCAGTGTTGCCTACGAGCAGTTCTTC. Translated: CASSVAYEQFF.

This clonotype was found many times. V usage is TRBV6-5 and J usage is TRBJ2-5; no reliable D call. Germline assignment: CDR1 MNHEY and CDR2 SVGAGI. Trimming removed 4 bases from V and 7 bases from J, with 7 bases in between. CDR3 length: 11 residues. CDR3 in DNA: TGTGCCAGCAGTTTACATTGGACCCAGTACTTC. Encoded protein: CASSLHWTQYF.

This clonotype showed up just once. DNA for the CDR3: TGTGCCAGCAGTTCCCTAAAAGACAGGGGTACAGGAGAGACCCAGTACTTC. It encodes CASSSLKDRGTGETQYF. The rearrangement links TRBV28 to TRBJ2-5, with TRBD1 matching 8 bases. Germline assignment: CDR1 MDHEN and CDR2 SYDVKM. This CDR3 region has 17 residues. V dropped 4 bases and J dropped 4; count of bases not matched to a gene: 14.

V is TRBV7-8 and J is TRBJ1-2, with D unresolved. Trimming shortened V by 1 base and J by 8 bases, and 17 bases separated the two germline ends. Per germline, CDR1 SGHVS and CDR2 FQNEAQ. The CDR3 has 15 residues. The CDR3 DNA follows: TGTGCCAGCAGCTTAGGGGATACCTACTATGGCGGCTACACCTTC. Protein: CASSLGDTYYGGYTF.

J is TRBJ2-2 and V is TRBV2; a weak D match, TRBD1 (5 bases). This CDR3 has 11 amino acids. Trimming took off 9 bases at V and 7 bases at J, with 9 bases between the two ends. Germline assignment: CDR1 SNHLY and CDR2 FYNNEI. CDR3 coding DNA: TGTGCCAGGGGGCATGGCGGGGAGCTGTTTTTT. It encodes CARGHGGELFF.

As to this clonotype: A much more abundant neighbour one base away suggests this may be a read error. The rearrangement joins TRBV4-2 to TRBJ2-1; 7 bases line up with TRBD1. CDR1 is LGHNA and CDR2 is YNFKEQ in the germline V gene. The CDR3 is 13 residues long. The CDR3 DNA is TGTGCCGGCAGCCAAGGGGGCCTCTATTGGCAGTTCTTC. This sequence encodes CAGSQGGLYWQFF.

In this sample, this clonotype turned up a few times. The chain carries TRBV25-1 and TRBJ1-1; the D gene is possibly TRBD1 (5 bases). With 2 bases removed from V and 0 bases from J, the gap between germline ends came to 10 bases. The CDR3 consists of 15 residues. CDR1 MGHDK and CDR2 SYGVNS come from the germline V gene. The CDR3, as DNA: TGTGCCAGCAGTGAAATGGGGGGGGTGAACACTGAAGCTTTCTTT. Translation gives CASSEMGGVNTEAFF.

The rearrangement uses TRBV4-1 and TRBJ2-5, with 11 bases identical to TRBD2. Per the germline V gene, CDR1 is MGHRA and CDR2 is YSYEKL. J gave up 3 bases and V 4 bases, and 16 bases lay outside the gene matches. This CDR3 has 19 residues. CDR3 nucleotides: TGCGCCAGCAGCCCCGGAGTAGCGGGGGGGCGGGGCTTGAAAGAGACCCAGTACTTC. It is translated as CASSPGVAGGRGLKETQYF.